This record covers a single T cell receptor beta chain. Its antigen remains unidentified. Generated by immunoSEQ multiplex PCR, the TCRdb table keeps only in-frame clones and is missing some. This table holds around 40,000 clones, roughly 73% found once. These data originate in a study of PD-1 blockade in classical Hodgkin lymphoma. Study-wide context: Patients in the cohort were put on intravenous nivolumab, 3 mg/kg every 2 weeks.

CDR3 size: 13 residues. V was cut by 0 bases and J by 4 bases, with 7 bases left in between. Germline V gene sequence: CDR1 MGHRA, CDR2 YSYEKL. Findings and caveats of the study: TCR diversity rose significantly by C4D1 in CD4+ but not CD8+ cells. What caused the repertoire differences, perhaps disease activity or prior therapy, remains undefined.

In every patient, relapse followed autologous stem cell transplantation, while exposure to brentuximab vedotin differed. Complete response, partial response or progressive disease was each patient's best response. The source material was peripheral blood mononuclear cells (PBMCs), sampled at baseline. This chain connects TRBV4-1 to TRBJ2-7; D remains ambiguous. This receptor was identified in a human donor with classical Hodgkin lymphoma. CDR3 DNA sequence: TGCGCCAGCAGCCAAGAATGGGGTTACGAGCAGTACTTC. It is translated as CASSQEWGYEQYF.